One sample yielded the 32 T cell receptor beta chains listed below, sequenced in a study of cytotoxic CD8 clonotypes in ibrutinib-treated CLL. Assay used: immunoSEQ multiplex PCR; TCRdb lists only in-frame clones, some missing. The table has more than 12,000 clones, roughly 70% seen once. Sequencing used PBMCs, obtained before ibrutinib treatment. These receptors originate from a human donor with chronic lymphocytic leukemia.

Here the CDR3 DNA reads TGTGCCAGCAGCGTAGGGGGACAGAGCTCCTACGAGCAGTACTTC. Its protein product is CASSVGGQSSYEQYF. The gene calls are TRBV9 and TRBJ2-7; 7 nucleotides line up with TRBD1. CDR3 length: 15 amino acids. Germline CDR1 reads SGDLS; CDR2 reads YYNGEE. The junction had 3 bases not matched to a gene; V was cut back by 0 bases and J by 0 bases.

This clone occurred a few times. The chain couples TRBV11-2 to TRBJ1-2; D ambiguous. CDR1 SGHAT and CDR2 FQNNGV come from the germline V gene. The CDR3 consists of 15 residues. Trimming pared 1 base from V and 2 bases from J, leaving 11 bases between. The CDR3 region is CASSLAGHPNYGYTF. The CDR3 region has the DNA TGTGCCAGCAGCTTAGCTGGGCATCCGAACTATGGCTACACCTTC.

The rearrangement uses TRBV11-3 and TRBJ2-5; tentatively, D is TRBD1 or TRBD2 (7 bases each). V was cut by 5 bases and J by 1 base, with 17 bases left in between. Germline assignment: CDR1 SGHNT and CDR2 YENEEA. The length of the CDR3 is 16 residues. CDR3 sequence (DNA): TGTGCCAGCAGCCCAGGGGGGGGACCCGCCCAAGAGACCCAGTACTTC. Protein product: CASSPGGGPAQETQYF.

This clone showed up just once. The chain has TRBV7-2 and TRBJ2-7, with 7 bases fitting TRBD1. The germline CDR1 and CDR2 sequences are SGHTA and FQGNSA. The V and J ends lost 5 bases and 6 bases, in that order; junction bases with no gene match: 16. The CDR3 has 16 residues. The CDR3 DNA follows: TGTGCCAGCAGCCCCAGGACAGGTCACGACGTCCGCGAGCAGTACTTC. It encodes CASSPRTGHDVREQYF.

This clone was detected only a few times. J is TRBJ1-5 and V is TRBV6-1; D is ambiguous. CDR3 length: 13 residues. V was clipped by 6 bases and J by 5 bases, with 11 bases between them. The germline gives CDR1 MNHNS, CDR2 SASEGT. The CDR3, as DNA: TGTGCCAGCAGCCCGGACCGGCATCAGCCCCAGCATTTT. Its protein product is CASSPDRHQPQHF.

This rearrangement joins TRBV11-2 to TRBJ1-2; D call uncertain. Germline loops: CDR1 SGHAT, CDR2 FQNNGV. The ends were cut back, 0 bases at V and 2 bases at J, with 4 bases in the middle. The CDR3 has 13 amino acids. CDR3 sequence reads: CASSLDRNYGYTF. The CDR3 coding sequence is TGTGCCAGCAGCTTAGACCGGAACTATGGCTACACCTTC.

The V and J genes are TRBV10-3 and TRBJ2-2, with 14 positions matching TRBD2. Per germline, CDR1 ENHRY and CDR2 SYGVKD. The CDR3 is 15 residues long. For the CDR3, the DNA is TGTGCTTCGGGACTAGCGGGAGAGGGGACCGGGGAGCTGTTTTTT. This translates into CASGLAGEGTGELFF.

This clone was seen more than once but under ten times. The genes are TRBV5-3 and TRBJ2-7; D is uncertain. TRBV5-3 is recorded as an ORF, its role being uncertain. The CDR3 loop spans 14 amino acids. The V and J ends lost 10 bases and 0 bases respectively, with 17 bases between them. The CDR3 nucleotides read TGTGCCGTCCCCTACAAGGGTAGCTCCTACGAGCAGTACTTC. Translating it yields CAVPYKGSSYEQYF.

The chain has TRBV6-5 and TRBJ2-7; the match to TRBD1 covers 7 bases. The germline CDR1 and CDR2 sequences are MNHEY and SVGAGI. There are 14 residues in the CDR3. With 5 bases clipped from V and 3 bases from J, the junction kept 7 bases outside the gene matches. For the CDR3, the DNA is TGTGCCAGCAGTAGGGGGCCGGGTTTCTACGAGCAGTACTTC. It translates to CASSRGPGFYEQYF.

The chain has TRBV5-1 and TRBJ2-3; 7 nucleotides line up with TRBD2. Per the germline V gene, CDR1 is SGHRS and CDR2 is YFSETQ. There are 16 residues in the CDR3. J lost 3 bases, V lost 4 bases, and 11 bases had no gene match. CDR3 in DNA: TGCGCCAGCAGCAGACCTTCGGCGGGGGAGACAGATACGCAGTATTTT. This gives the protein CASSRPSAGETDTQYF. The variable domain in full, with the rest retrieved from reference TRBV5-1 and TRBJ2-3, is KAGVTQTPRYLIKTRGQQVTLSCSPISGHRSVSWYQQTPGQGLQFLFEYFSETQRNKGNFPGRFSGRQFSNSRSEMNVSTLELGDSALYLCASSRPSAGETDTQYFGPGTRLTVL.

This clone ranks as medium-sized. This chain joins TRBV4-3 and TRBJ2-1; D might be TRBD1 (6 bases). The germline V and J ends were trimmed by 4 bases and 7 bases, with 8 bases remaining between them. The CDR3 sequence is 12 residues long. CDR1 is LGHNA and CDR2 is YSLEER in the germline V gene. CDR3 nucleotide sequence: TGCGCCAGCAGCCCCACAGGGAATGAGCAGTTCTTC. It encodes CASSPTGNEQFF.

This chain connects TRBV27 to TRBJ2-3; D uncertain. Germline V gene sequence: CDR1 MNHEY, CDR2 SMNVEV (reference sequence). V lost 5 bases and J lost 4, with 10 bases in between. This CDR3 is built from 13 residues. The CDR3 sequence: CASSPLGPDTQYF. Written as DNA, the CDR3 is TGTGCCAGCAGTCCCCTTGGGCCAGATACGCAGTATTTT.

The chain links TRBV27 to TRBJ2-4, with D unclear. The CDR3 covers 16 residues. Germline values: CDR1 MNHEY, CDR2 SMNVEV (reference sequence). V dropped 5 bases and J dropped 0 bases, with 14 bases sitting between them. The CDR3 DNA follows: TGTGCCAGCAGTCCGCGAGGAGCTCTAGCCAAAAACATTCAGTACTTC. Amino acid sequence: CASSPRGALAKNIQYF.

The CDR3 coding sequence is TGTGCCAGCAGCGTAGCGGGGCAAGTCAATCAGCCCCAGCATTTT. Protein: CASSVAGQVNQPQHF. The chain uses TRBV9 and TRBJ1-5; possible D gene TRBD1, 5 bases. There are 15 residues in the CDR3. V lost 0 bases and J 3 bases, leaving 10 bases between the germline ends. The germline V gene encodes CDR1 SGDLS and CDR2 YYNGEE. The full variable domain, in which reference TRBV9 and TRBJ1-5 provide the parts outside the CDR3, is DSGVTQTPKHLITATGQRVTLRCSPRSGDLSVYWYQQSLDQGLQFLIQYYNGEERAKGNILERFSAQQFPDLHSELNLSSLELGDSALYFCASSVAGQVNQPQHFGDGTRLSIL.

This chain links TRBV6-5 with TRBJ2-2, with 8 bases aligning to TRBD1. There are 15 residues in the CDR3. V gave up 5 bases and J gave up 3 bases; unmatched junction bases: 5. The germline CDR1 and CDR2 sequences are MNHEY and SVGAGI. CDR3 nucleotides: TGTGCCAGCAGTACCACAGGGGGGCACACCGGGGAGCTGTTTTTT. It is translated as CASSTTGGHTGELFF.

The chain combines TRBV7-2 with TRBJ2-3, with D perhaps TRBD1 (6 bases). The CDR3 loop spans 15 amino acids. Trimming left V 5 bases short and J 2 bases short, with 14 bases between. Per the germline V gene, CDR1 is SGHTA and CDR2 is FQGNSA. CDR3 residues: CASSPTGHHTDTQYF. DNA for the CDR3: TGTGCCAGCAGCCCCACGGGACACCACACAGATACGCAGTATTTT.

The chain carries TRBV18 and TRBJ2-7; D possibly uses TRBD1 or TRBD2 (5 bases each). The CDR3 covers 15 residues. In germline, CDR1 is KGHSH, CDR2 LQKENI. Trimming removed 6 bases at V and 0 bases at J, with 15 bases between. CDR3: CASSPGRLSSYEQYF. The CDR3 DNA follows: TGTGCCAGCTCCCCGGGACGGTTGAGCTCCTACGAGCAGTACTTC.

The V call is TRBV11-2, the J call TRBJ2-2; no reliable D call. Germline-derived CDR1 and CDR2 are SGHAT and FQNNGV. The CDR3 has 13 amino acids. The V gene lost 2 bases and the J gene lost 4 bases, with 5 bases spanning the gap. Written as DNA, the CDR3 is TGTGCCAGCAGCTTAACGGCCACCGGGGAGCTGTTTTTT. This encodes CASSLTATGELFF. Variable domain in full (rest from reference TRBV11-2 and TRBJ2-2): EAGVAQSPRYKIIEKRQSVAFWCNPISGHATLYWYQQILGQGPKLLIQFQNNGVVDDSQLPKDRFSAERLKGVDSTLKIQPAKLEDSAVYLCASSLTATGELFFGEGSRLTVL.

V gene TRBV2 combines with J gene TRBJ2-1; either TRBD1 or TRBD2 may supply D (6 bases each). CDR1 SNHLY and CDR2 FYNNEI come from the germline V gene. V gave up 6 bases and J gave up 9 bases, with 12 bases separating them. The CDR3 consists of 12 residues. The CDR3 DNA follows: TGTGCCAGCAGGGCCGAGGGGGGTGAGCAGTTCTTC. Protein: CASRAEGGEQFF.

J is TRBJ2-1 and V is TRBV4-2; 10 positions agree with TRBD2. V shed 4 bases and J 4 bases; nucleotides not matched to a gene: 4. Germline values: CDR1 LGHNA, CDR2 YNFKEQ. The CDR3 runs 15 residues. The CDR3 loop reads CASSPGLAVYNEQFF. The CDR3 bases are TGTGCCAGCAGCCCCGGACTAGCGGTTTACAATGAGCAGTTCTTC.

This chain uses TRBV28 with TRBJ1-2, with 7 bases identical to TRBD1. The V gene's germline CDR1 is MDHEN and CDR2 SYDVKM. V trimming: 6 bases; J trimming: 4 bases; junction bases outside the gene matches: 11. The CDR3 is made up of 15 amino acids. In DNA form, the CDR3 reads TGTGCCAGCAGCCGGAACAGGGGCCGCGCCTATGGCTACACCTTC. Protein product: CASSRNRGRAYGYTF.

J is TRBJ1-3 and V is TRBV18, with a weak D call TRBD1 (6 bases). V lost 3 bases and J lost 8, with 14 bases in between. This CDR3 has 14 residues. Germline V CDR1 and CDR2: KGHSH, LQKENI. In DNA, the CDR3 is TGTGCCAGCTCACCGATGACAGGTGGGGACACCATATATTTT. This translates into CASSPMTGGDTIYF.

This chain connects TRBV7-9 to TRBJ1-2; D call uncertain. Trimming removed 4 bases from V and 1 base from J, with 4 bases in between. This CDR3 spans 12 amino acids. CDR1 SEHNR and CDR2 FQNEAQ come from the germline V gene (reference sequence). DNA of the CDR3: TGTGCCAGCAGCTCCAGTAACTATGGCTACACCTTC. Its translation is CASSSSNYGYTF.

The chain combines TRBV6-4 with TRBJ2-5; D possibly uses TRBD1 or TRBD2 (5 bases each). The CDR3 length is 15 residues. V was trimmed by 3 bases and J by 2 bases, leaving 13 bases between them. Germline V gene data show CDR1 as MRHNA and CDR2 as SNTAGT. Written as DNA, the CDR3 is TGTGCCAGCAGTGAAGTAGCAGGGACGCAAGAGACCCAGTACTTC. It is translated as CASSEVAGTQETQYF.

The rearrangement uses TRBV19 and TRBJ1-5; 8 bases agree with TRBD1. V trimming: 5 bases; J trimming: 7 bases; junction bases outside the gene matches: 10. CDR3 length: 15 residues. Germline assignment: CDR1 LNHDA and CDR2 SQIVND (reference sequence). The CDR3 region has the DNA TGTGCCAGTAGTCACGGACAGGGTGAAACCCAGCCCCAGCATTTT. Amino acids: CASSHGQGETQPQHF. Looking up the rest from reference TRBV19 and TRBJ1-5 gives the full variable domain: DGGITQSPKYLFRKEGQNVTLSCEQNLNHDAMYWYRQDPGQGLRLIYYSQIVNDFQKGDIAEGYSVSREKKESFPLTVTSAQKNPTAFYLCASSHGQGETQPQHFGDGTRLSIL.

This clone was observed a few times. The rearrangement links TRBV19 to TRBJ2-5; D is unclear. Trimming took off 4 bases at V and 7 bases at J, with 16 bases between the two ends. From germline, CDR1 is LNHDA and CDR2 SQIVND (reference sequence). The CDR3 runs 14 residues. The CDR3 is CASSNQVDTGTQYF. The CDR3 DNA follows: TGTGCCAGTAGTAATCAGGTGGATACGGGGACCCAGTACTTC.

The rearrangement joins TRBV9 to TRBJ2-5; possible D gene TRBD2, 5 bases. The CDR3 length is 15 residues. Trimming left V 0 bases short and J 1 base short, with 10 bases between. Germline CDR1 is SGDLS and CDR2 is YYNGEE. The CDR3 DNA reads as TGTGCCAGCAGCGTAGGGAACGGGATCCAAGAGACCCAGTACTTC. It specifies CASSVGNGIQETQYF.

This chain joins TRBV28 and TRBJ1-2, with D uncertain. The V end lost 6 bases, the J end lost 7 bases, and 9 bases lay between the germline ends. The CDR3 has 11 residues. Germline V gene sequence: CDR1 MDHEN, CDR2 SYDVKM. The CDR3 DNA reads as TGTGCCAGCAGCCACCTGGCTGGCTACACCTTC. Translation gives CASSHLAGYTF.

The J gene is TRBJ2-7, the V gene TRBV30; D assignment may be TRBD1 or TRBD2 (5 bases each). Germline lookup yields CDR1 GTSNPN and CDR2 SVGIG (reference sequence). CDR3 length: 14 amino acids. The V end lost 4 bases, the J end lost 0 bases, and 13 bases lay between the germline ends. Here the CDR3 DNA reads TGTGCCTGGACTCGGGACCCGAGCTCCTACGAGCAGTACTTC. It translates to CAWTRDPSSYEQYF.

This chain connects TRBV2 to TRBJ2-6; either TRBD1 or TRBD2 may fit D (5 bases each). CDR1 and CDR2 (germline): SNHLY, FYNNEI. Trimming removed 9 bases from V and 2 bases from J, with 14 bases in between. The CDR3 covers 15 residues. DNA of the CDR3: TGTGCCAGGGGACCCTCAGGTGCTGGGGCCAACGTCCTGACTTTC. Translated: CARGPSGAGANVLTF.

The chain joins TRBV7-6 to TRBJ2-1; 7 positions agree with TRBD1. The V gene's germline CDR1 is SGHVS and CDR2 FNYEAQ. Unmatched junction bases numbered 2, after V lost 5 bases and J lost 1 base. This CDR3 contains 14 residues. CDR3 sequence (DNA): TGTGCCAGCAGCAAACAGGGGTCCTACAATGAGCAGTTCTTC. Translating it yields CASSKQGSYNEQFF.

The V call is TRBV15, the J call TRBJ2-3; D is unresolved. CDR1 and CDR2 (germline): LNHNV, YYDKDF (reference sequence). CDR3 size: 14 residues. Trimming left V 1 base short and J 6 bases short, with 11 bases between. The CDR3: CATSRGGPADTQYF. CDR3 DNA: TGTGCCACCAGCAGAGGTGGGCCGGCGGATACGCAGTATTTT.